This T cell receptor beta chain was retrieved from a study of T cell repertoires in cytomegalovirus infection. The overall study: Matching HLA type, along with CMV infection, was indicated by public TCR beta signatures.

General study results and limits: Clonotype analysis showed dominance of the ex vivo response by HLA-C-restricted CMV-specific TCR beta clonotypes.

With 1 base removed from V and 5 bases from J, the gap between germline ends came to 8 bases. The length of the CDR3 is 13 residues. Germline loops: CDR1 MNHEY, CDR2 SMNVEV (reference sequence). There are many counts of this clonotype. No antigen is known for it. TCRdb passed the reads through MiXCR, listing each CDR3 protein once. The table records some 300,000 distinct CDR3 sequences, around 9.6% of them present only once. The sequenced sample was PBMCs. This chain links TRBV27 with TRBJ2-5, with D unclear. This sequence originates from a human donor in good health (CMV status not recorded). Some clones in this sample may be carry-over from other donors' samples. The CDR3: CASSLLQGETQYF. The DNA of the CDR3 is TGTGCCAGCAGTTTATTACAAGGGGAGACCCAGTACTTC.